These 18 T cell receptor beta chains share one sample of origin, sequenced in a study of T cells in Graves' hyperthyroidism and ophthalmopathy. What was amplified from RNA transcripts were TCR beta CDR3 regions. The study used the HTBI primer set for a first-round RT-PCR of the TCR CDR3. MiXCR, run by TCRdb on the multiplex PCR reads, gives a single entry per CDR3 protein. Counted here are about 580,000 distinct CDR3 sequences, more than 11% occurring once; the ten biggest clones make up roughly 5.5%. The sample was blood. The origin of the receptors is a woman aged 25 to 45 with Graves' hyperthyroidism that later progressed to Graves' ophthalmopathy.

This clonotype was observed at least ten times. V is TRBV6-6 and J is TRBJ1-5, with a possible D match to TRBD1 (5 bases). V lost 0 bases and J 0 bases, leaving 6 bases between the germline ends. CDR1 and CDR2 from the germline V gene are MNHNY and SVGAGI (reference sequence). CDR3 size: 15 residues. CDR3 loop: CASSYSGTSNQPQHF. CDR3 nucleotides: TGTGCCAGCAGTTACTCCGGGACTAGCAATCAGCCCCAGCATTTT.

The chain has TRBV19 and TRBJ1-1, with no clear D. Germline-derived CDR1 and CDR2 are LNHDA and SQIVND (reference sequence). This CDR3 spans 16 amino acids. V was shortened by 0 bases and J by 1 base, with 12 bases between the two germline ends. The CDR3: CASSIDHVGTNTEAFF. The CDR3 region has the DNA TGTGCCAGTAGTATAGATCACGTAGGAACGAACACTGAAGCTTTCTTT.

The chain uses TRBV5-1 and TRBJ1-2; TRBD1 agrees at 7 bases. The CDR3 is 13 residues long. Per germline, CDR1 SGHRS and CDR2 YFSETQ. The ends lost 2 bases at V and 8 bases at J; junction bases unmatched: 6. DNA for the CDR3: TGCGCCAGCAGCTTAGGGCAGGGACAGGGCTACACCTTC. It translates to CASSLGQGQGYTF.

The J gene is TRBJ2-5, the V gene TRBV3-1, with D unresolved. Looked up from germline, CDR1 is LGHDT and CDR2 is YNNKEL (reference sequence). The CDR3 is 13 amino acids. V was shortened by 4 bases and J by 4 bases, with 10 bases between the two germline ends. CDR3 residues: CASSPTEVETQYF. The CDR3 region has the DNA TGTGCCAGCAGCCCTACAGAGGTAGAGACCCAGTACTTC.

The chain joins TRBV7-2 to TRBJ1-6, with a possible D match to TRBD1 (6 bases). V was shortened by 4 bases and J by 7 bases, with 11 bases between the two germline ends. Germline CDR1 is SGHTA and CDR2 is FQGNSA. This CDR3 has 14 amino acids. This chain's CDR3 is CASSSQGSNSPLHF. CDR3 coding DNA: TGTGCCAGCAGCTCGCAGGGGAGCAATTCACCCCTCCACTTT.

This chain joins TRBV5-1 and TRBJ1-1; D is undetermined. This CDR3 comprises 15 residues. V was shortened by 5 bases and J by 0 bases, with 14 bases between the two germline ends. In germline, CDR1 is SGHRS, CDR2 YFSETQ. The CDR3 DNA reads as TGCGCCAGCAGTCTGGGCTCGGAGGTGAACACTGAAGCTTTCTTT. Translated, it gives CASSLGSEVNTEAFF. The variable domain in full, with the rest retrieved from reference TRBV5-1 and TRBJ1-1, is KAGVTQTPRYLIKTRGQQVTLSCSPISGHRSVSWYQQTPGQGLQFLFEYFSETQRNKGNFPGRFSGRQFSNSRSEMNVSTLELGDSALYLCASSLGSEVNTEAFFGQGTRLTVV.

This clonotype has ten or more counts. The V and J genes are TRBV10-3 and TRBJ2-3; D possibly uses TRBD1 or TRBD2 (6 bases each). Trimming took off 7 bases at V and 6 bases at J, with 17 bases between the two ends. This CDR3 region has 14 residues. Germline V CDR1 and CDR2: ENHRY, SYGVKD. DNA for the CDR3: TGTGCCATCAACCCGCTGGGGGGCGCGGATACGCAGTATTTT. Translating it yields CAINPLGGADTQYF.

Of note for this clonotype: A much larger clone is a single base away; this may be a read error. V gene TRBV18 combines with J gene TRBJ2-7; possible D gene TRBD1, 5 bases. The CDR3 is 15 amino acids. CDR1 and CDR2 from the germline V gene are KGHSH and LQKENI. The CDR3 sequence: CASSPPGKGEYERYF. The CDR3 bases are TGTGCCAGCTCACCACCGGGGAAAGGGGAATACGAGCGGTACTTC.

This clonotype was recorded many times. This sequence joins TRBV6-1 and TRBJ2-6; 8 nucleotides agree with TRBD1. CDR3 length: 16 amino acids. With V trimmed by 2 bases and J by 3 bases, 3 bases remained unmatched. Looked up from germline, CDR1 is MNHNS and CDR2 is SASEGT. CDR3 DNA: TGTGCCAGCAGTGAACAGGGGGCTGATGGGGCCAACGTCCTGACTTTC. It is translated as CASSEQGADGANVLTF.

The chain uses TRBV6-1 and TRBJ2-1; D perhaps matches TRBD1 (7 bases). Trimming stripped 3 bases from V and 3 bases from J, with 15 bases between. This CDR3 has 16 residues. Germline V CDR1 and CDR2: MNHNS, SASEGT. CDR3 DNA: TGTGCCAGCAGTGACAGGGGGGAGTCTGTCTACAATGAGCAGTTCTTC. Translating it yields CASSDRGESVYNEQFF.

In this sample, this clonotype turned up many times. CDR3 amino acids: CASSSKRLAASYEQYF. In nucleotides, the CDR3 is TGTGCCAGCAGTTCGAAACGACTAGCGGCTTCCTACGAGCAGTACTTC. The chain joins TRBV7-9 to TRBJ2-7, with TRBD2 matching 9 bases. This CDR3 is built from 16 residues. V lost 6 bases and J lost 1; bases outside the gene matches: 10. The germline V gene has CDR1 SEHNR and CDR2 FQNEAQ (reference sequence).

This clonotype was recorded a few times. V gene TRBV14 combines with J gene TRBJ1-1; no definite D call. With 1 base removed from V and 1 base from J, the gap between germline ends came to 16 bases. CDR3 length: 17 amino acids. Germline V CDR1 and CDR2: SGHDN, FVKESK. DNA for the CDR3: TGTGCCAGCAGCCAAGGGTTAGATGCCGTATGGAACACTGAAGCTTTCTTT. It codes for CASSQGLDAVWNTEAFF. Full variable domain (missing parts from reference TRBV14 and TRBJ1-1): EAGVTQFPSHSVIEKGQTVTLRCDPISGHDNLYWYRRVMGKEIKFLLHFVKESKQDESGMPNNRFLAERTGGTYSTLKVQPAELEDSGVYFCASSQGLDAVWNTEAFFGQGTRLTVV.

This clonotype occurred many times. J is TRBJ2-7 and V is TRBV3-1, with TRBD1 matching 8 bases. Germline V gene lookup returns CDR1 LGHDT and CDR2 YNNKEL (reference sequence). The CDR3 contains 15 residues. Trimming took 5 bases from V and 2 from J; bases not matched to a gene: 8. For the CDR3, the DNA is TGTGCCAGCAGCTTACGGGACAGGCACCCCTACGAGCAGTACTTC. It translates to CASSLRDRHPYEQYF.

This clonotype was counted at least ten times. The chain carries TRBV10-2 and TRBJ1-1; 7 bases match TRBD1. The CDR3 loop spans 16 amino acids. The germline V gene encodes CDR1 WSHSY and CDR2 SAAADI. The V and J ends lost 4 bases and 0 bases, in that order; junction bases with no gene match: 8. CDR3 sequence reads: CASSGITGAMNTEAFF. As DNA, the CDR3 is TGCGCCAGCAGTGGCATTACAGGGGCCATGAACACTGAAGCTTTCTTT.

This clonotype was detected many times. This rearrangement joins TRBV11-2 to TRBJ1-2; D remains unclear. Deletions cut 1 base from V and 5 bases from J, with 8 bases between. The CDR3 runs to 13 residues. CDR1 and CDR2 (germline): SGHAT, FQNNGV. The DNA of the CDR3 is TGTGCCAGCAGCTTAGCAACAGCTTATGGCTACACCTTC. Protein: CASSLATAYGYTF.

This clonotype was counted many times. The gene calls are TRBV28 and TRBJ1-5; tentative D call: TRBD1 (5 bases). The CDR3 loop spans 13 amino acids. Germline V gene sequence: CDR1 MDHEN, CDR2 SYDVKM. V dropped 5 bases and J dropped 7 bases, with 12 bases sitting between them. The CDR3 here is CASSPPGIQPQHF. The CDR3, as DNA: TGTGCCAGCAGTCCGCCAGGGATCCAGCCCCAGCATTTT.

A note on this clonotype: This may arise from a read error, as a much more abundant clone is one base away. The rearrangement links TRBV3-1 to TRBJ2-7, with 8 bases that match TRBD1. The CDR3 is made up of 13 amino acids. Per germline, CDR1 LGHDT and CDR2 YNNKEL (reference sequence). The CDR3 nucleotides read TGTGTCAGCAGAGAACAGGGGGGCTACGAGCAGTACTTC. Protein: CVSREQGGYEQYF.

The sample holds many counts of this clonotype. This chain's CDR3 is CASSVPEISSYEQYF. The CDR3 DNA follows: TGTGCCAGCAGCGTGCCAGAGATCAGCTCCTACGAGCAGTACTTC. J is TRBJ2-7 and V is TRBV9, with D hard to call. V lost 2 bases and J 0 bases, leaving 12 bases between the germline ends. Per the germline V gene, CDR1 is SGDLS and CDR2 is YYNGEE. This CDR3 is 15 amino acids long.